This T cell receptor (beta chain) appears in the sequencing data of a study of T cells in Graves' hyperthyroidism and ophthalmopathy. This clonotype was seen more than once but under ten times. The CDR3 spans 17 residues. CDR1 and CDR2 (germline): KGHDR, SFDVKD. V gave up 3 bases and J gave up 7 bases; unmatched junction bases: 11. The CDR3 regions of TCR beta were amplified from RNA transcripts. First-round RT-PCR of the TCR CDR3 relied on the HTBI primer set. Using its own MiXCR run on the multiplex PCR reads, TCRdb lists one record per CDR3 protein. Of hundreds of thousands of distinct CDR3 sequences in the sample, approximately 15% were seen once.

The TCR comes from a woman between 18 and 30 years old with Graves' hyperthyroidism. The sequenced sample consisted of blood. This chain uses TRBV24-1 with TRBJ2-1; 10 nucleotides match TRBD2. CDR3 region: CATSDPYLAGVGNEQFF. In nucleotides, the CDR3 is TGTGCCACCAGTGATCCCTATCTAGCGGGAGTGGGAAATGAGCAGTTCTTC.